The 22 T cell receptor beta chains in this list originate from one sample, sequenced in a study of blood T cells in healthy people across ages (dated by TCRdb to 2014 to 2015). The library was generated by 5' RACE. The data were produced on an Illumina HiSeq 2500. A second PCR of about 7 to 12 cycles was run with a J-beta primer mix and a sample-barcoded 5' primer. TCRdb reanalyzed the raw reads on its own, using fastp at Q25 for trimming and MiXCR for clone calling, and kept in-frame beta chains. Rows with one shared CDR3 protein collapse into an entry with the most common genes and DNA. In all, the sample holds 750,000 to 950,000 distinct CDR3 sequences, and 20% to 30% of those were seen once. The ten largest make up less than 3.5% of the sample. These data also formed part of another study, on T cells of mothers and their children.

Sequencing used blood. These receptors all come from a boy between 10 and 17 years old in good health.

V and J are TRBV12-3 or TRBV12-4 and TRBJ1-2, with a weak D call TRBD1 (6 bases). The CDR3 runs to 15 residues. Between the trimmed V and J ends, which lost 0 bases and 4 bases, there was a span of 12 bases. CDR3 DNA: TGTGCCAGCAGTTTAGCCCCGGACAGTCCCTATGGCTACACCTTC. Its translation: CASSLAPDSPYGYTF.

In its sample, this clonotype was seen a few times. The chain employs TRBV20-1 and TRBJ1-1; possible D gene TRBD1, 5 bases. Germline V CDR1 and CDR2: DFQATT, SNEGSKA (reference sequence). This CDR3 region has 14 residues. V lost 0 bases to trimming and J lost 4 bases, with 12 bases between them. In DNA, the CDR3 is TGCAGTGCTAGAGACCCAGGGATCGCCACTGAAGCTTTCTTT. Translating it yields CSARDPGIATEAFF.

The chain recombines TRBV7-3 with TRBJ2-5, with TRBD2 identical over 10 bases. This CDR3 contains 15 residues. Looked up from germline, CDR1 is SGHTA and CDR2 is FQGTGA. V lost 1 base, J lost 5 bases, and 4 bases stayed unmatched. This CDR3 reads CASSLIPSGGETQYF. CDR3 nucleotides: TGTGCCAGCAGCTTAATCCCTAGCGGGGGTGAGACCCAGTACTTC.

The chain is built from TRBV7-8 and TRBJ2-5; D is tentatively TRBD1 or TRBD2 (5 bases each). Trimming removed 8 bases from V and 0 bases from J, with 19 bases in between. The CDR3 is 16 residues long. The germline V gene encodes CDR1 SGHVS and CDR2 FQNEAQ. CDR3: CASHRSRGRYQETQYF. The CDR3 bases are TGTGCCAGCCATCGGAGCCGGGGACGGTACCAAGAGACCCAGTACTTC.

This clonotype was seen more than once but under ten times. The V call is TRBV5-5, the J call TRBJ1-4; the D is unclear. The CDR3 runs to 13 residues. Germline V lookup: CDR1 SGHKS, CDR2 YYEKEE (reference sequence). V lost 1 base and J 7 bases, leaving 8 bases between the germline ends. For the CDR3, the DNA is TGTGCCAGCAGCTTGTCACGGATTGAAAAACTGTTTTTT. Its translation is CASSLSRIEKLFF.

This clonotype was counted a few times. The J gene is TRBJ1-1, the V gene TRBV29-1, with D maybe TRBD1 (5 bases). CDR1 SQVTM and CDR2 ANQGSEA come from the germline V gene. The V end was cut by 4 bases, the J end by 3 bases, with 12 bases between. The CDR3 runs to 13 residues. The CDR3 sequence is CSVVLGPDTEAFF. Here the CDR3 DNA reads TGCAGCGTTGTTCTGGGGCCGGACACTGAAGCTTTCTTT.

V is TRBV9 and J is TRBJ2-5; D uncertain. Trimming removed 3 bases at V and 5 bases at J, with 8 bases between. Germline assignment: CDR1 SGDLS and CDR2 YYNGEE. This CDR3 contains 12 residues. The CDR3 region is CASSGPEETQYF. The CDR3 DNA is TGTGCCAGCAGCGGCCCTGAGGAGACCCAGTACTTC.

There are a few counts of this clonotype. The DNA of the CDR3 is TGTGCCAGCAGGACTGGTGGCTACACCTTC. Translation gives CASRTGGYTF. V is TRBV2 and J is TRBJ1-2; D is uncertain. The CDR3 spans 10 residues. Trimming cost V 6 bases and J 7 bases, with 6 bases left between them. Per the germline V gene, CDR1 is SNHLY and CDR2 is FYNNEI.

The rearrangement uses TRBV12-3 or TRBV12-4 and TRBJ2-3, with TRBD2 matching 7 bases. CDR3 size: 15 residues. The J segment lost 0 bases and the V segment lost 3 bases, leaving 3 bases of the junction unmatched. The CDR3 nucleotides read TGTGCCAGCAGTTTGTGGCGGGGGAGCACAGATACGCAGTATTTT. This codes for CASSLWRGSTDTQYF.

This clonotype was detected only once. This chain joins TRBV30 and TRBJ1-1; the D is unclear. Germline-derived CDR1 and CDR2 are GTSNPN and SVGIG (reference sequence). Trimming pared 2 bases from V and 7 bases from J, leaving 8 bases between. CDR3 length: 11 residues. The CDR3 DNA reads TGTGCCTGGAGTAGAGGGAATGAAGCTTTCTTT. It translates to CAWSRGNEAFF.

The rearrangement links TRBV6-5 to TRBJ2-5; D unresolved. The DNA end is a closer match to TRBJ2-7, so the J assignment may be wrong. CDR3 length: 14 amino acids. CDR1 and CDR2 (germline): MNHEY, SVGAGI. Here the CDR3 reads CASSYSRNSYEQYF. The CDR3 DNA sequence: TGTGCCAGCAGTTACTCCAGGAATTCCTACGAGCAGTACTTC.

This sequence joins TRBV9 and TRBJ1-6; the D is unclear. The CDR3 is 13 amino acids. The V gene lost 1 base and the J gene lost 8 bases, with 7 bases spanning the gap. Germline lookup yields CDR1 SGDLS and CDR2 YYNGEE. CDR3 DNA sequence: TGTGCCAGCAGCGTAAGAATGGATTCACCCCTCCACTTT. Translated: CASSVRMDSPLHF.

For the CDR3, the DNA is TGCGCCAGCAGCTTGTTCGAACTAGCTGGCAATGAGCAGTTCTTC. Protein sequence: CASSLFELAGNEQFF. The chain combines TRBV5-1 with TRBJ2-1; weak D call: TRBD2 (6 bases). This CDR3 is built from 15 residues. Germline-derived CDR1 and CDR2 are SGHRS and YFSETQ. The ends were cut back, 1 base at V and 6 bases at J, with 14 bases in the middle.

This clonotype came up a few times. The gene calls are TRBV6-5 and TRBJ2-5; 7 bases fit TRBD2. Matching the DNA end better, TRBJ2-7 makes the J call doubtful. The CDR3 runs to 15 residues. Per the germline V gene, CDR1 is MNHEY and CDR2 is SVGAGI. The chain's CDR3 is CASSWRRLAAIEQYF. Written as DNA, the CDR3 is TGTGCCAGCAGTTGGAGGCGACTAGCAGCGATCGAGCAGTACTTC.

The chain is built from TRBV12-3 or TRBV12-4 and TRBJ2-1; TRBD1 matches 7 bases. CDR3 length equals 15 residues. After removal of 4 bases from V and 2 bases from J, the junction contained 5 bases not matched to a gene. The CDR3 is CASSSYRGTYNEQFF. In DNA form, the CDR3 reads TGTGCCAGCAGTTCCTACAGGGGAACCTACAATGAGCAGTTCTTC.

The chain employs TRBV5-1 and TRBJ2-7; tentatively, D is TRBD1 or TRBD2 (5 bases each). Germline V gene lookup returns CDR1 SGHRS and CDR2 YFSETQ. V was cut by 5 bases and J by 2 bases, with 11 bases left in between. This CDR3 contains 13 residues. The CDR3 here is CASRGTETYEQYF. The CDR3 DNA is TGCGCCAGCAGAGGGACGGAGACCTACGAGCAGTACTTC.

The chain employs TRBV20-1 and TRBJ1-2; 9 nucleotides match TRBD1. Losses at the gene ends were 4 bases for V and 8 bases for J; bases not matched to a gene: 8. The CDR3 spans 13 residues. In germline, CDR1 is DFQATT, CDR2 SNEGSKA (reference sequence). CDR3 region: CSATRQGVRGYTF. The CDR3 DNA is TGCAGTGCTACCAGACAGGGGGTGAGGGGCTACACCTTC.

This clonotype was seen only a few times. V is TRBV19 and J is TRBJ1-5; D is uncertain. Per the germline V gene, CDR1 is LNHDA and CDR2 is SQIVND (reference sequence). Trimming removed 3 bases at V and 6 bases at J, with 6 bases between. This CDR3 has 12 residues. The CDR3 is CASSIGSQPQHF. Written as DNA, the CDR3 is TGTGCCAGTAGTATCGGGTCTCAGCCCCAGCATTTT.

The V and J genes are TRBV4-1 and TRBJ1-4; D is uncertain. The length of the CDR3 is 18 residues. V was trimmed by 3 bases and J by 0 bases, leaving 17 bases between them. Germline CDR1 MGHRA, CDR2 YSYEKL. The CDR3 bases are TGCGCCAGCAGCCACCCCCGGCGGCGTTTCTCAACTAATGAAAAACTGTTTTTT. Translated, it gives CASSHPRRRFSTNEKLFF.

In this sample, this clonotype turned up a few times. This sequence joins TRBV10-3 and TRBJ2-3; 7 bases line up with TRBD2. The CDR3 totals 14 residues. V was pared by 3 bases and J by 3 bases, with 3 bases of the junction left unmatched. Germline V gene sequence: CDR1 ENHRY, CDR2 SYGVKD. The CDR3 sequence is CAISEPGGTDTQYF. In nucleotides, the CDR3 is TGTGCCATCAGTGAACCCGGGGGGACAGATACGCAGTATTTT.

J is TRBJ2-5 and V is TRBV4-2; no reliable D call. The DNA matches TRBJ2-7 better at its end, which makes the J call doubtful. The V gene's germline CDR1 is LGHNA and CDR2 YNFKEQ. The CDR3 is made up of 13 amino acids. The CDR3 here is CASSQGTPVEQYF. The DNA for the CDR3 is TGTGCCAGCAGCCAAGGGACGCCGGTCGAGCAGTACTTC.

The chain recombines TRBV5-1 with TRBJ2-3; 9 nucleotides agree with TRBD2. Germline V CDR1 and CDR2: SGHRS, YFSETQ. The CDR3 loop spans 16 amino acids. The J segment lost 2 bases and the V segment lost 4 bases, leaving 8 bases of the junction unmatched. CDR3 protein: CASSSRGGAATDTQYF. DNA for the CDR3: TGCGCCAGCAGCAGCCGCGGGGGGGCCGCCACAGATACGCAGTATTTT.